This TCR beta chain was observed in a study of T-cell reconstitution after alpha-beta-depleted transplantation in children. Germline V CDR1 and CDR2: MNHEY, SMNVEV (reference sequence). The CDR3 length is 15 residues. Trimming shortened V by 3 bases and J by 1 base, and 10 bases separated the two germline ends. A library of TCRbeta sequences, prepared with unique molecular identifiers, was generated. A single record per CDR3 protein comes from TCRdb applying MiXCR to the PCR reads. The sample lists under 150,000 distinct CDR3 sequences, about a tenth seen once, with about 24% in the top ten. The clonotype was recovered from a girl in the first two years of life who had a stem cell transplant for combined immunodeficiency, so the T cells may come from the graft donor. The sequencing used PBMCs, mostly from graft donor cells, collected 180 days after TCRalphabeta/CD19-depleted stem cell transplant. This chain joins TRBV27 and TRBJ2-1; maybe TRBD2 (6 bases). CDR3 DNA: TGTGCCAGCAGTTTGGATAGCGGTTCCTACAATGAGCAGTTCTTC. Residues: CASSLDSGSYNEQFF.